Below, 20 T cell receptor beta chains from the same sample are listed, as sequenced in a study of blood T cells in healthy people across ages. A second PCR, run for about 7 to 11 cycles, used a sample-barcoded 5' primer plus a J-beta primer mix. From the 5' RACE reads, TCRdb called clonotypes with MiXCR, one entry per CDR3 protein. The sample has some 1.7 million distinct CDR3 sequences, about 30% seen once. Sequences were obtained from blood. All receptors come from a woman in her twenties or thirties in good health.

This clonotype was seen a few times. V gene TRBV12-3 or TRBV12-4 combines with J gene TRBJ2-3, with D maybe TRBD2 (6 bases). The CDR3 has 18 amino acids. V gave up 4 bases and J gave up 2 bases, with 22 bases separating them. CDR3 bases: TGTGCCAGCAGTTCTTATTTGGGGTGGGGCGGGGACACAGATACGCAGTATTTT. This translates into CASSSYLGWGGDTDTQYF.

This clonotype appeared a few times. This rearrangement joins TRBV6-2 or TRBV6-3 to TRBJ2-5, with D perhaps TRBD2 (7 bases). Germline V gives CDR1 MNHEY, CDR2 SVGEGT. Trimming shortened V by 0 bases and J by 2 bases, and 16 bases separated the two germline ends. CDR3 length: 17 residues. CDR3 protein: CASSYSTTAGAQETQYF. The DNA of the CDR3 is TGTGCCAGCAGTTACTCGACTACTGCGGGGGCTCAAGAGACCCAGTACTTC.

This chain uses TRBV6-4 with TRBJ1-5, with D hard to call. CDR3 length: 15 residues. The germline V gene encodes CDR1 MRHNA and CDR2 SNTAGT. V was trimmed by 2 bases and J by 0 bases, leaving 8 bases between them. CDR3 DNA sequence: TGTGCCAGCAGTGACCTATTTTCTAGCAATCAGCCCCAGCATTTT. Translating it yields CASSDLFSSNQPQHF.

The chain employs TRBV28 and TRBJ2-5, with D possibly being TRBD2 (6 bases). The germline CDR1 and CDR2 sequences are MDHEN and SYDVKM. The V and J ends lost 7 bases and 4 bases respectively, with 13 bases between them. The CDR3 extends over 13 amino acids. Written as DNA, the CDR3 is TGTGCCAGCATCCCAGGAGGGAGAGAGACCCAGTACTTC. It encodes CASIPGGRETQYF.

This clonotype was recorded at least ten times. J is TRBJ2-5 and V is TRBV29-1; D assignment may be TRBD1 or TRBD2 (5 bases each). V was cut by 7 bases and J by 5 bases, with 11 bases left in between. Germline CDR1 SQVTM, CDR2 ANQGSEA. The CDR3 totals 11 residues. CDR3 sequence reads: CSAGTGETQYF. The CDR3 DNA reads as TGCAGCGCTGGGACCGGGGAGACCCAGTACTTC.

V usage is TRBV7-8 and J usage is TRBJ2-3; D is perhaps TRBD2 (5 bases). Trimming took off 1 base at V and 5 bases at J, with 13 bases between the two ends. Looked up from germline, CDR1 is SGHVS and CDR2 is FQNEAQ. The CDR3 extends over 15 amino acids. CDR3 amino acids: CASSLGTPRGDTQYF. In DNA form, the CDR3 reads TGTGCCAGCAGCTTAGGGACTCCCCGGGGAGATACGCAGTATTTT.

This clonotype appeared many times. V gene TRBV7-8 combines with J gene TRBJ2-5; no clear D gene. V was pared by 5 bases and J by 5 bases, with 21 bases between. Per the germline V gene, CDR1 is SGHVS and CDR2 is FQNEAQ. The CDR3 is 16 residues long. CDR3 coding DNA: TGTGCCAGCAGCCCGTCCGCTGGCCATCCGGAGGAGACCCAGTACTTC. Its translation is CASSPSAGHPEETQYF.

This clonotype occurred a few times. V gene TRBV27 combines with J gene TRBJ2-1; possibly TRBD2 for D (5 bases). The CDR3 runs 16 residues. Trimming pared 6 bases from V and 4 bases from J, leaving 19 bases between. The germline V gene has CDR1 MNHEY and CDR2 SMNVEV (reference sequence). In DNA, the CDR3 is TGTGCCAGCAGACGAGTCGGAGCGGAAGGGTACAATGAGCAGTTCTTC. Encoded protein: CASRRVGAEGYNEQFF.

This clonotype was detected only a few times. The J gene is TRBJ1-1, the V gene TRBV29-1; 7 nucleotides line up with TRBD1. Losses at the gene ends were 5 bases for V and 4 bases for J; bases not matched to a gene: 7. This CDR3 region has 13 residues. Germline assignment: CDR1 SQVTM and CDR2 ANQGSEA. CDR3 nucleotide sequence: TGCAGCGTTTGGCAGGGGGGGAGCACTGAAGCTTTCTTT. Translating it yields CSVWQGGSTEAFF. Looking up the rest from reference TRBV29-1 and TRBJ1-1 gives the full variable domain: SAVISQKPSRDICQRGTSLTIQCQVDSQVTMMFWYRQQPGQSLTLIATANQGSEATYESGFVIDKFPISRPNLTFSTLTVSNMSPEDSSIYLCSVWQGGSTEAFFGQGTRLTVV.

Only a few counts were recorded for this clonotype. The chain couples TRBV28 to TRBJ2-7; TRBD1 matches at 9 bases. Looked up from germline, CDR1 is MDHEN and CDR2 is SYDVKM. The V segment lost 5 bases and the J segment 5 bases; nucleotides outside the gene matches: 7. This CDR3 comprises 14 residues. CDR3 nucleotides: TGTGCCAGCAGTCGCGGGACAGGGAGGCACGAGCAGTACTTC. Translating it yields CASSRGTGRHEQYF.

With regard to this clonotype: One end of the junction varies from germline; a read error may be responsible. This chain uses TRBV6-5 with TRBJ1-4, with 7 nucleotides matching TRBD1. This CDR3 comprises 15 residues. Germline values: CDR1 MNHEY, CDR2 SVGAGI. CDR3 in amino acids: CVSRDRDSLNEKLFF. The CDR3 DNA sequence: TGTGTCAGCAGGGACCGGGACAGCCTTAATGAAAAACTGTTTTTT.

Written as DNA, the CDR3 is TGTGCCACCAGCAGAGATAGGGCAGGGGGCCGCGAGCAGTACTTC. It encodes CATSRDRAGGREQYF. This sequence joins TRBV15 and TRBJ2-7; 8 nucleotides match TRBD1. The CDR3 length is 15 residues. CDR1 LNHNV and CDR2 YYDKDF come from the germline V gene (reference sequence). V lost 0 bases, J lost 6 bases, and 7 bases stayed unmatched.

This clonotype was seen more than once but under ten times. The rearrangement links TRBV12-3 or TRBV12-4 to TRBJ1-3; no definite D call. Trimming cost V 3 bases and J 5 bases, with 11 bases left between them. The CDR3 runs 14 residues. CDR3 in DNA: TGTGCCAGCAGTTTGTACGGGTATAGAAACACCATATATTTT. It encodes CASSLYGYRNTIYF.

The J gene is TRBJ1-5, the V gene TRBV7-9; TRBD1 matches at 7 bases. This CDR3 region has 18 residues. Germline CDR1 reads SEHNR; CDR2 reads FQNEAQ (reference sequence). V lost 1 base, J lost 0 bases, and 9 bases stayed unmatched. CDR3 nucleotides: TGTGCCAGCAGCTTAGTCGGGCAGGGGGGGGTTAGCAATCAGCCCCAGCATTTT. This sequence encodes CASSLVGQGGVSNQPQHF.

V is TRBV28 and J is TRBJ2-5; 11 bases fit TRBD2. This CDR3 contains 14 residues. Losses at the gene ends were 10 bases for V and 0 bases for J; bases not matched to a gene: 4. The germline V gene encodes CDR1 MDHEN and CDR2 SYDVKM. CDR3 bases: TGTGCCACCTGGACTAGCGGGTACCAAGAGACCCAGTACTTC. Amino acids: CATWTSGYQETQYF.

The chain uses TRBV20-1 and TRBJ2-1; TRBD2 agrees at 7 bases. CDR3 length: 16 residues. Germline trimming cut 1 base from V and 0 bases from J; bases unmatched to any gene: 6. Germline CDR1 reads DFQATT; CDR2 reads SNEGSKA (reference sequence). The CDR3 region has the DNA TGCAGTGCTAGAGCCATACTAGCGCACTCCTACAATGAGCAGTTCTTC. Amino acids: CSARAILAHSYNEQFF.

This clonotype was counted ten times or more. The chain links TRBV29-1 to TRBJ2-3; 9 bases agree with TRBD1. CDR3 length: 16 amino acids. Germline CDR1 is SQVTM and CDR2 is ANQGSEA. With 5 bases clipped from V and 0 bases from J, the junction kept 9 bases outside the gene matches. CDR3 bases: TGCAGCGTTCGCTCCTGGGACAGGGCTAGCACAGATACGCAGTATTTT. Translation gives CSVRSWDRASTDTQYF.

This clonotype was found a few times. The CDR3 is CASSLVTGVRNTEAFF. In DNA, the CDR3 is TGTGCCAGCAGCTTGGTAACAGGGGTTAGGAACACTGAAGCTTTCTTT. J is TRBJ1-1 and V is TRBV5-5; 7 nucleotides align to TRBD1. CDR3 size: 16 residues. J gave up 1 base and V 0 bases, and 6 bases lay outside the gene matches. The germline gives CDR1 SGHKS, CDR2 YYEKEE (reference sequence).

The V gene is TRBV15, the J gene TRBJ2-2, with 7 bases lining up with TRBD2. Germline V lookup: CDR1 LNHNV, CDR2 YYDKDF (reference sequence). The J segment lost 0 bases and the V segment lost 1 base, leaving 2 bases of the junction unmatched. The CDR3 totals 16 residues. The CDR3 nucleotides are TGTGCCACCAGCAGAGTAGCGGGCGCGAACACCGGGGAGCTGTTTTTT. Protein product: CATSRVAGANTGELFF.

About this clonotype: With a much larger clone just one base away, this may be a read error. This chain uses TRBV12-3 or TRBV12-4 with TRBJ2-6; 7 bases line up with TRBD1. The CDR3 is 17 amino acids. The CDR3 DNA is TGTGCCAGCAGCCCGACAGGGCCTAGCTCTGGGGCCAACGTCCCGACTTTC. Amino acid sequence: CASSPTGPSSGANVPTF.